The clone carrying this TCR beta chain occurred many times. Its specificity is not known. Just one base apart from a much larger clone, this may be a read error. There are 12 residues in the CDR3. The sample originates from a study of Graves' ophthalmopathy and Graves' hyperthyroidism. Study-level findings and limits: Blood repertoires reportedly contained most expanded thyroid clonotypes above 0.001 frequency. A roughly 81% specificity and around 89% sensitivity were achieved by a 13-signature model that separated ophthalmopathy from stable hyperthyroidism.

Patients were left out if they had other autoimmune diseases, uncontrolled infections, pregnancy or lactation. It was from 10 ml of fresh peripheral blood that the PBMCs came. Transcripts of RNA were the source for amplifying TCR beta CDR3 regions. The authors performed first-round RT-PCR with HTBI primers and then a second-round multiplex PCR. Using its own MiXCR run on the multiplex PCR reads, TCRdb lists one record per CDR3 protein. The sample comprises tens of thousands of distinct CDR3 sequences, under 65% of which are singletons, and less than 20% rests with the top ten. The chain combines TRBV12-3 or TRBV12-4 with TRBJ1-2; D is possibly TRBD1 (5 bases). This receptor was identified in an adult man with Graves' ophthalmopathy. The sample taken for sequencing was peripheral blood. CDR3 region: CTSTWGGYGYTF. Written as DNA, the CDR3 is TGTACCAGCACTTGGGGGGGCTATGGCTACACCTTC.